This entry features one T cell receptor beta chain sequence. Its target is unknown. The germline V gene encodes CDR1 MGHDK and CDR2 SYGVNS. The CDR3 is 14 amino acids. Between the trimmed V and J ends, which lost 4 bases and 2 bases, there was a span of 9 bases. The sample comes from a study of OX40 agonist ivuxolimab in advanced cancers. As for the study in general: Ivuxolimab, an antibody acting as an agonist of OX40 (CD134), was used to treat patients. A diagnosis of hepatocellular carcinoma, melanoma, renal cell or head and neck cancer was present in dose-escalation patients. Eligibility rules accepted prior anti-PD-1, anti-PD-L1 or anti-CTLA-4 therapy, and over 35% had some. Study results and caveats: Among the nonresponders, some also had low normalized T-cell clonal expansion.

Sequencing was performed with immunoSEQ multiplex PCR; in TCRdb, only in-frame clones are kept and a portion is missing. This table has tens of thousands of clones, over 75% appearing once. This sequence was found in an adult with an advanced solid tumor such as melanoma, head and neck, liver or kidney cancer. The material was CD4+ or CD8+ T cells sorted from blood, obtained in a trial of the OX40 agonist ivuxolimab. V gene TRBV25-1 combines with J gene TRBJ2-1; tentative D call: TRBD1 (5 bases). CDR3 DNA sequence: TGTGCCAGCAGTGGAAGGGGTACCTACAATGAGCAGTTCTTC. It yields the protein CASSGRGTYNEQFF.